A selection of T cell receptor beta chains follows, all from one sample in a study of blood T cell repertoires in COVID-19. The table came from immunoSEQ multiplex PCR; TCRdb's copy has only in-frame clones and leaves some out. Here the sample spans 250,000 to 300,000 clones, 81% being singletons. The sequencing sample was made of peripheral blood. All receptors come from an older woman with active or convalescent COVID-19. Both conserved end residues are part of each CDR3. The D gene is left open where the match is weak. A row's size may be missing; if present it is once, few, many or a size class.

clone_size j_call v_call d_call cdr3_nt cdr3_aa
once TRBJ1-2 TRBV19 - TGTGCCAGTAGTATGGGGGGAACAGGTATGAACTATGGCTACACCTTC CASSMGGTGMNYGYTF
- TRBJ1-4 TRBV7-2 - TGTGCCAGCAGCCCAAGCGGACAGAATGAAAAACTGTTTTTT CASSPSGQNEKLFF
few TRBJ2-1 TRBV9 TRBD2 TGTGCCAGCAGCGTTCAGGGAGGGAATGAGCAGTTCTTC CASSVQGGNEQFF
few TRBJ2-1 TRBV12-3/TRBV12-4 TRBD1 TGTGCCAGCGGACAGGGGCGGGGTGAGCAGTTCTTC CASGQGRGEQFF
- TRBJ1-1 TRBV6-4 TRBD1 TGTGCCAGCAGCCCCGCGGGAGGAGACAGGGAAATATTCTTT CASSPAGGDREIFF
- TRBJ1-5 TRBV4-3 - TGCGCCAGCAGCCAAGAGGCGGGTAATCAGCCCCAGCATTTT CASSQEAGNQPQHF
once TRBJ2-6 TRBV11-2 TRBD1 TGTGCCAGCAGCGAACCCCCCGGTAACAGGGGGCTTGGGGCCAACGTCCTGACTTTC CASSEPPGNRGLGANVLTF
- TRBJ1-1 TRBV7-8 TRBD1 TGTGCCAGCAGCTTAGGGGGGACAGGGAGTCTCACTGAAGCTTTCTTT CASSLGGTGSLTEAFF
- TRBJ1-5 TRBV3-1/TRBV3-2 TRBD1 TGTGCCAGCAGCCAAGGGGGACAGTGCAATCAGCCCCAGCATTTT CASSQGGQCNQPQHF
- TRBJ2-7 TRBV6-2/TRBV6-3 TRBD2 TGTGCCAGCAGTTCCCGACTAGCGGGGGATCCCTACGAGCAGTACTTC CASSSRLAGDPYEQYF
- TRBJ2-4 TRBV2 - TGTGCCAGCAGGGAGTTAGCCAAAAACATTCAGTACTTC CASRELAKNIQYF
- TRBJ1-5 TRBV6-2/TRBV6-3 - TGTGCCAGCAGCCCCGGACTAAGCAATCAGCCCCAGCATTTT CASSPGLSNQPQHF
- TRBJ2-5 TRBV28 TRBD1 TGTGCCAGCAGTTTATATTCGTATGGGACAGGGGCCCCAGAGACCCAGTACTTC CASSLYSYGTGAPETQYF
- TRBJ2-2 TRBV6-5 TRBD1 TGTGCCAGCAGAAAACAGGGGTCCGGGGAGCTGTTTTTT CASRKQGSGELFF
- TRBJ1-2 TRBV5-1 - TGCGCCAGCACCCTCGGGACAACTATTGGAGATGGCTACACCTTC CASTLGTTIGDGYTF
- TRBJ2-7 TRBV7-3 - TGTGCCAGCAGCCCAGAGGGCGGATTGAGCTCCTACGAGCAGTACTTC CASSPEGGLSSYEQYF
- TRBJ2-1 TRBV14 TRBD1 TGTGCCAGCAGCCCTCCCGGGACAGGAGCCTACAATGAGCAGTTCTTC CASSPPGTGAYNEQFF
- TRBJ1-2 TRBV9 TRBD1 TGTGCCAGCAGCGCCTCAGGGGGCAGCTATGGCTACACCTTC CASSASGGSYGYTF
once TRBJ2-2 TRBV10-2 TRBD2 TGCGCCAGCAGGCTCGGGGGGGGGAACACCGGGGAGCTGTTTTTT CASRLGGGNTGELFF
- TRBJ1-5 TRBV13 TRBD1 TGTGCCAGCTCAACAGGGGTCAATCAGCCCCAGCATTTT CASSTGVNQPQHF
- TRBJ2-2 TRBV19 TRBD1 TGTGCCGCTCGGGACAGGGGATACACCGGGGAGCTGTTTTTT CAARDRGYTGELFF
- TRBJ2-3 TRBV9 TRBD2 TGTGCCAGCAGCGTAGATGTTAGCGGGGGGCGGCCGGATACGCAGTATTTT CASSVDVSGGRPDTQYF
- TRBJ1-1 TRBV2 - TGTGCCAGCAGTGAAATCAGAGGGAACACTGAAGCTTTCTTT CASSEIRGNTEAFF
- TRBJ2-1 TRBV3-1/TRBV3-2 TRBD2 TGTGCCAGCAGCCAAGAGCCGGGACTAGCGGGGGGGCCTACCGGCCAGTTCTTC CASSQEPGLAGGPTGQFF